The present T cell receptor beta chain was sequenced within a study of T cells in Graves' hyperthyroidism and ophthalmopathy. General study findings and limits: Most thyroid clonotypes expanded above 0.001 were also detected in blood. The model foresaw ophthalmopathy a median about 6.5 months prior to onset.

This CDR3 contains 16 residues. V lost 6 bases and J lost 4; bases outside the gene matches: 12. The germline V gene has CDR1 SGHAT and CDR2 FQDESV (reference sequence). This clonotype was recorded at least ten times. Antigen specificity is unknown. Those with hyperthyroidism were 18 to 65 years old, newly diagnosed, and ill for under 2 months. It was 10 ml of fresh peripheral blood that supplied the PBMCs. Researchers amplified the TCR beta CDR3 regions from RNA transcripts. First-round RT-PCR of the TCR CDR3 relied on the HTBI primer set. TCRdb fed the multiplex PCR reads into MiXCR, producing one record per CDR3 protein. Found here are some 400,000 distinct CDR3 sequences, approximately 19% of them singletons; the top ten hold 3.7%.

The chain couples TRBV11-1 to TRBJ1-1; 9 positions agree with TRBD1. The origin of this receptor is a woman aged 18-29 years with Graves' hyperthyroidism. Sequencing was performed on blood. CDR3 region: CASRSGQGKGGTEAFF. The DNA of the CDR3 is TGTGCCAGCAGATCCGGACAGGGGAAAGGAGGCACTGAAGCTTTCTTT.